The rows below give T cell receptor beta chains drawn from one sample of a study of post-analysis software for immune sequencing data. One entry per CDR3 protein, called by TCRdb with MiXCR from the PCR reads. Counted here are roughly 410,000 distinct CDR3 sequences, around 37% occurring once; the ten biggest clones make up under 15%. The specimen sequenced was blood. The source is a girl aged 5-17 years with multiple sclerosis. The CDR3 runs from the conserved cysteine through the conserved F or W.

V gene: TRBV6-6
J gene: TRBJ1-6
CDR3 protein: CASSSRRGQIYNSPLHF

V gene: TRBV6-6
J gene: TRBJ2-1
CDR3 protein: CASSPTSSYNEQFF

V gene: TRBV7-6
J gene: TRBJ2-1
CDR3 protein: CASSAPGLAGGNEQFF

V gene: TRBV5-6
J gene: TRBJ2-1
CDR3 protein: CASSLGTGRSLDEQFF

V gene: TRBV11-2
J gene: TRBJ2-1
CDR3 protein: CASSYAPGLAGVNEQFF

V gene: TRBV28
J gene: TRBJ2-7
CDR3 protein: CASSPGGPPNYEQYF

V gene: TRBV11-2
J gene: TRBJ2-5
CDR3 protein: CASSPTGFFYSSGTTKETQYF

V gene: TRBV7-3
J gene: TRBJ2-3
CDR3 protein: CASSLGGTCTDTQYF

V gene: TRBV7-9
J gene: TRBJ2-7
CDR3 protein: CASSDRESYEQYF

V gene: TRBV29-1
J gene: TRBJ2-7
CDR3 protein: CSVGASPYEQYF

V gene: TRBV5-1
J gene: TRBJ2-3
CDR3 protein: CASALTKGDGADTQYF

V gene: TRBV20-1
J gene: TRBJ1-1
CDR3 protein: CSALGRGTEAFF

V gene: TRBV24-1
J gene: TRBJ1-1
CDR3 protein: CATSDFFKAFF

V gene: TRBV3-1
J gene: TRBJ2-1
CDR3 protein: CASSHRDNRVDEQFF

V gene: TRBV4-1
J gene: TRBJ2-7
CDR3 protein: CASSQEKASYEQYF

V gene: TRBV7-6
J gene: TRBJ2-1
CDR3 protein: CASSLVASGGAGEQFF

V gene: TRBV12-3/TRBV12-4
J gene: TRBJ1-6
CDR3 protein: CASSFGGSNSPLHF

V gene: TRBV9
J gene: TRBJ1-2
CDR3 protein: CASSFGQAAYGYTF

V gene: TRBV20-1
J gene: TRBJ2-7
CDR3 protein: CSASSQVGQYF

V gene: TRBV18
J gene: TRBJ2-7
CDR3 protein: CASSPSPSGEDEQYF

V gene: TRBV12-3/TRBV12-4
J gene: TRBJ1-2
CDR3 protein: CASSPNYYGYTF

V gene: TRBV29-1
J gene: TRBJ2-2
CDR3 protein: CSAEGSVDDTGELFF

V gene: TRBV4-3
J gene: TRBJ2-1
CDR3 protein: CASSQNEGRTAQFF

V gene: TRBV7-9
J gene: TRBJ1-1
CDR3 protein: CASSPGTGYTEAFF

V gene: TRBV5-1
J gene: TRBJ2-3
CDR3 protein: CASSYPRDRGGTDTQYF

V gene: TRBV20-1
J gene: TRBJ2-7
CDR3 protein: CSANNPGGEQYF

V gene: TRBV20-1
J gene: TRBJ2-6
CDR3 protein: CSARGDFGADVLTF

V gene: TRBV11-2
J gene: TRBJ2-7
CDR3 protein: CASRFGTGGTYEQYF

V gene: TRBV4-3
J gene: TRBJ1-1
CDR3 protein: CASSQTDQEAFF

V gene: TRBV20-1
J gene: TRBJ2-7
CDR3 protein: CSARNPRQIGYEQYF

V gene: TRBV6-2/TRBV6-3
J gene: TRBJ2-7
CDR3 protein: CASSYPNGGEQYF

V gene: TRBV2
J gene: TRBJ2-5
CDR3 protein: CASENQGLVGTQYF

V gene: TRBV11-2
J gene: TRBJ1-1
CDR3 protein: CASSLNTGDTEAFF

V gene: TRBV7-9
J gene: TRBJ1-1
CDR3 protein: CASRLTTEAFF

V gene: TRBV4-1
J gene: TRBJ1-2
CDR3 protein: CASSQVPVGPNYGYTF

V gene: TRBV29-1
J gene: TRBJ1-1
CDR3 protein: CSVEGRMNTEAFF

V gene: TRBV5-6
J gene: TRBJ1-2
CDR3 protein: CASSSWTGNNYGYTF

V gene: TRBV20-1
J gene: TRBJ1-1
CDR3 protein: CSALDEENTEAFF

V gene: TRBV12-3/TRBV12-4
J gene: TRBJ2-5
CDR3 protein: CASSSSSQEIQYF

V gene: TRBV29-1
J gene: TRBJ2-5
CDR3 protein: CSVRLAGGSETQYF

V gene: TRBV30
J gene: TRBJ2-4
CDR3 protein: CAWRGVAKNIQYF

V gene: TRBV7-2
J gene: TRBJ2-3
CDR3 protein: CASSFTSGPTDTQYF

V gene: TRBV5-1
J gene: TRBJ1-1
CDR3 protein: CASSYSQGSGTEAFF

V gene: TRBV6-6
J gene: TRBJ2-7
CDR3 protein: CASRSSGTGTYEQYF

V gene: TRBV5-1
J gene: TRBJ1-1
CDR3 protein: CASSLGGQAATFF